This T cell receptor (beta chain) was sequenced during a study of T-cell reconstitution after alpha-beta-depleted transplantation in children. Study observations and caveats: Several hundred expanded graft clones reportedly supplied alpha-beta T cells about two months after transplant.

As for this clonotype: Antigen: not known.

The CDR3 consists of 13 residues. V dropped 6 bases and J dropped 5 bases, with 14 bases sitting between them. Germline CDR1 reads SQVTM; CDR2 reads ANQGSEA. Unique molecular identifiers were used to barcode this TCRbeta library. TCRdb independently ran MiXCR on the PCR reads; one entry per CDR3 protein. The sample consists of under 250,000 distinct CDR3 sequences, 20% to 30% of them appearing once. This chain connects TRBV29-1 to TRBJ1-5; unclear D gene. The sample here was PBMCs, mostly from graft donor cells, taken 360 days after TCRalphabeta/CD19-depleted stem cell transplant. The receptor was derived from a female patient aged 2-10 years who had a stem cell transplant for congenital amegakaryocytic thrombocytopenia, so the T cells may come from the graft donor. The CDR3, as DNA: TGCAGCGTCCAATATCGGGGTGATCAGCCCCAGCATTTT. This sequence encodes CSVQYRGDQPQHF.